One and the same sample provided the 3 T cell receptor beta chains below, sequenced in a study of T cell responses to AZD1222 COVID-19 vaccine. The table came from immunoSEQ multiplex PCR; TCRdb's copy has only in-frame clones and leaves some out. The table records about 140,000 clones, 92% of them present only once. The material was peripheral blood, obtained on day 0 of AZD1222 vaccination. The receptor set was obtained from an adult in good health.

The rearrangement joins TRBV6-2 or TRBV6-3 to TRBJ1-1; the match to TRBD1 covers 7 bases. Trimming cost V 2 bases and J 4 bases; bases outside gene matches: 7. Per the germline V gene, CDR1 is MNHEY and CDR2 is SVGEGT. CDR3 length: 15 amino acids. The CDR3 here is CASSYPTGLGTEAFF. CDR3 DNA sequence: TGTGCCAGCAGTTACCCGACAGGGTTGGGCACTGAAGCTTTCTTT.

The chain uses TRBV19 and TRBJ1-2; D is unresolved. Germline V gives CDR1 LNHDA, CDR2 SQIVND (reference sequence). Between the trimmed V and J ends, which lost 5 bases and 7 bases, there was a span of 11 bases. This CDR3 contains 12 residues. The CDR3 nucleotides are TGTGCCAGTAGTCCGGGGTTAGCTGGCTACACCTTC. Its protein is CASSPGLAGYTF.

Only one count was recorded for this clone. The CDR3 region has the DNA TGTGCCAGCAGCTTAGTGGGCGCGGGAGTAGGCTCCTACAATGAGCAGTTCTTC. It yields the protein CASSLVGAGVGSYNEQFF. The chain joins TRBV7-2 to TRBJ2-1, with TRBD2 matching over 7 bases. V lost 1 base, J lost 0 bases, and 9 bases stayed unmatched. From germline, CDR1 is SGHTA and CDR2 FQGNSA. This CDR3 spans 18 amino acids.